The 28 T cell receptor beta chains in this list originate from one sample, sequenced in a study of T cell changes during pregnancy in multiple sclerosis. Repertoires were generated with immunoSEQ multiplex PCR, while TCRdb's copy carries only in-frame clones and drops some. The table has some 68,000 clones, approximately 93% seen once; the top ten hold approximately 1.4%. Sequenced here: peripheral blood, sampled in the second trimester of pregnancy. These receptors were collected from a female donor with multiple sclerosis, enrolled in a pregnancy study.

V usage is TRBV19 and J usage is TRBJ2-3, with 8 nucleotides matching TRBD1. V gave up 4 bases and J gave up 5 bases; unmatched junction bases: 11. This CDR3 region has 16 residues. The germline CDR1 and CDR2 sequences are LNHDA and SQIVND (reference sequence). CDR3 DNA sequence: TGTGCCAGTAGTAGACAGGGCAGGGGGCTGCAAGATACGCAGTATTTT. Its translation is CASSRQGRGLQDTQYF.

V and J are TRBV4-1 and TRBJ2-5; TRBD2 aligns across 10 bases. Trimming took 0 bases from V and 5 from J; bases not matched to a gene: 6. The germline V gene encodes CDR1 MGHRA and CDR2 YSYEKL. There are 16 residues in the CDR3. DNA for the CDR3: TGCGCCAGCAGCCAAGAGCAGCGGGGGGGAGTGGAGACCCAGTACTTC. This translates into CASSQEQRGGVETQYF.

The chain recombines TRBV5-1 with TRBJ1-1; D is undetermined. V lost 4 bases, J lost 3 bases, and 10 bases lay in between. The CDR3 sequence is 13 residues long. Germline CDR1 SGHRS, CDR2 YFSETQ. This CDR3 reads CASSPWADTEAFF. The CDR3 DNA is TGCGCCAGCAGCCCGTGGGCCGACACTGAAGCTTTCTTT.

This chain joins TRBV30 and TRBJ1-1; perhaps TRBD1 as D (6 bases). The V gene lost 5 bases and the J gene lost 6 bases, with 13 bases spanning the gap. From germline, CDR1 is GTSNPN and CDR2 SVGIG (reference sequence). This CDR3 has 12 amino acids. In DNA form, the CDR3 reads TGTGCCTGGCAGGGGAGTAGGGCTGAAGCTTTCTTT. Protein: CAWQGSRAEAFF.

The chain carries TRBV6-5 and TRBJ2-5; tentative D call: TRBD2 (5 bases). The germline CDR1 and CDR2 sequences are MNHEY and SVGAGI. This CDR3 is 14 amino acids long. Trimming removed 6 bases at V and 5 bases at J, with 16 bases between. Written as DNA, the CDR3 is TGTGCCAGCAGCGTTCCCGGGATTCCGGAGACCCAGTACTTC. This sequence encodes CASSVPGIPETQYF.

The CDR3 loop reads CARTRDYTSLTDTQYF. CDR3 nucleotides: TGTGCCCGGACTCGGGACTATACGTCCCTCACAGATACGCAGTATTTT. The chain employs TRBV30 and TRBJ2-3, with 7 bases fitting TRBD2. V lost 8 bases and J lost 2; bases outside the gene matches: 16. The CDR3 length is 16 residues. The germline gives CDR1 GTSNPN, CDR2 SVGIG (reference sequence).

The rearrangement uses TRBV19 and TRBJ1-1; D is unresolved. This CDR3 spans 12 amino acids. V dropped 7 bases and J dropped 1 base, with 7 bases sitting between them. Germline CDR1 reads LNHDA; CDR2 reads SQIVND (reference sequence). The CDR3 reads CASNPGNTEAFF. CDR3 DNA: TGTGCCAGTAATCCGGGGAACACTGAAGCTTTCTTT.

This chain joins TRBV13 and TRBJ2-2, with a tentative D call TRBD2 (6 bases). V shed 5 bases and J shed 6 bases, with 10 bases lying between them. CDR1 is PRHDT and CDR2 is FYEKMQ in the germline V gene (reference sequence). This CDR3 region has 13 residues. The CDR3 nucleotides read TGTGCCAGCAGCCCCAGGGAGGCCGGGGAGCTGTTTTTT. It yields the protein CASSPREAGELFF.

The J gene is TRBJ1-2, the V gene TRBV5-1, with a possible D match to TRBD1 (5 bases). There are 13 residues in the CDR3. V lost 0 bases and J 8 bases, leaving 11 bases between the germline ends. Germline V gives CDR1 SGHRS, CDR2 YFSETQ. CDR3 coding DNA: TGCGCCAGCAGCTTGGCGGCAGGGTCGGGCTACACCTTC. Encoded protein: CASSLAAGSGYTF.

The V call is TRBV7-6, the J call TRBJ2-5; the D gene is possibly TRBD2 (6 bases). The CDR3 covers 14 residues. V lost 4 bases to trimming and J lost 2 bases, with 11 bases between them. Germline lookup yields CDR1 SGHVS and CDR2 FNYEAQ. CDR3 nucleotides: TGTGCCAGCAGCTCAGGGCGGGGACAAGAGACCCAGTACTTC. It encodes CASSSGRGQETQYF.

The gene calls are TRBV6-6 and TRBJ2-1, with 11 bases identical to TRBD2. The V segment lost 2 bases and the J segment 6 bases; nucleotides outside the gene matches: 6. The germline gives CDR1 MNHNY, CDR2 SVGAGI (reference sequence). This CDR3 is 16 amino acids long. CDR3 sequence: CASSYPGLADFNEQFF. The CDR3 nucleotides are TGTGCCAGCAGTTACCCGGGACTAGCGGACTTCAATGAGCAGTTCTTC.

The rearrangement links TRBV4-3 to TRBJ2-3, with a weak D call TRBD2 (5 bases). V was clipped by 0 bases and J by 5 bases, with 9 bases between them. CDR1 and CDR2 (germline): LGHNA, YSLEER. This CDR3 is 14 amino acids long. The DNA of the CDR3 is TGCGCCAGCAGCCAAGACGCTCGGGGAGATACGCAGTATTTT. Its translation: CASSQDARGDTQYF.

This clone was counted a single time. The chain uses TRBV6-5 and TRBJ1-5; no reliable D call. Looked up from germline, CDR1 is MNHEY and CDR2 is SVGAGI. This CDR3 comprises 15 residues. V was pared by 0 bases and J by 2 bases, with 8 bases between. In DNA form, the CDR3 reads TGTGCCAGCAGTTACTCGGAAGAGGGCAATCAGCCCCAGCATTTT. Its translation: CASSYSEEGNQPQHF.

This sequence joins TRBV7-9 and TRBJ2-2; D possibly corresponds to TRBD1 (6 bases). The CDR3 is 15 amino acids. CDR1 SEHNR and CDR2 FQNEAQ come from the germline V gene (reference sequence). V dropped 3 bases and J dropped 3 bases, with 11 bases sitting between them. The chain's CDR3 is CASSLDAGDTGELFF. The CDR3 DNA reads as TGTGCCAGCAGCTTGGATGCAGGGGACACCGGGGAGCTGTTTTTT.

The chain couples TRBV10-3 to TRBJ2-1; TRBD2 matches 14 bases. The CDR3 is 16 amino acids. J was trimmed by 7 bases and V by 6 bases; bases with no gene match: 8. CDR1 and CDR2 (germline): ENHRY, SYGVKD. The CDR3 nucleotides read TGTGCCATCAGCCCCCCGGGACTAGCGGGGGTGAATGAGCAGTTCTTC. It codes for CAISPPGLAGVNEQFF.

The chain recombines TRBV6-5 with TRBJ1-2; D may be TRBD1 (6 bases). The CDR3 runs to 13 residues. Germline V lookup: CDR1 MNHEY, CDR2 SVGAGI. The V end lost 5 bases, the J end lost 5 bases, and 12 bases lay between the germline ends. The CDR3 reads CASSTEQGYGYTF. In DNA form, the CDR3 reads TGTGCCAGCAGTACCGAACAGGGTTATGGCTACACCTTC.

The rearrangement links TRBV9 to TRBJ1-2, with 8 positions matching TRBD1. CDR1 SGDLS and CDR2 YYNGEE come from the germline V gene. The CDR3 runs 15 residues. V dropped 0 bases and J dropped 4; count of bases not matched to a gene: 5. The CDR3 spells CASSVGQGAAYGYTF. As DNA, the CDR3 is TGTGCCAGCAGCGTAGGTCAGGGGGCCGCCTATGGCTACACCTTC.

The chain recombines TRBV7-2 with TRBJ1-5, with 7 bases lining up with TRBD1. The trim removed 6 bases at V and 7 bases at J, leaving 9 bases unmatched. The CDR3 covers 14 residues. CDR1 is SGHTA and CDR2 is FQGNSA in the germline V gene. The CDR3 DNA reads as TGTGCCAGCAGTTTAAGACAGGGAGGCCAGCCCCAGCATTTT. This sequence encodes CASSLRQGGQPQHF.

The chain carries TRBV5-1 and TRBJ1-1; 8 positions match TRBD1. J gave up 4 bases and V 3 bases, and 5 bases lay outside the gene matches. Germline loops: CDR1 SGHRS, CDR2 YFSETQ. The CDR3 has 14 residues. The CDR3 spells CASSSPDRVTEAFF. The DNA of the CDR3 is TGCGCCAGCAGCTCCCCGGACAGGGTCACTGAAGCTTTCTTT.

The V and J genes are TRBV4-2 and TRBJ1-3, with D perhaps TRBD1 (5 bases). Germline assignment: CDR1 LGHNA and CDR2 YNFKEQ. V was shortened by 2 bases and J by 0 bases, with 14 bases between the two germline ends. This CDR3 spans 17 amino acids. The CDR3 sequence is CASSQPQGINSGNTIYF. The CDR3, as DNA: TGTGCCAGCAGCCAACCGCAGGGTATAAACTCTGGAAACACCATATATTTT.

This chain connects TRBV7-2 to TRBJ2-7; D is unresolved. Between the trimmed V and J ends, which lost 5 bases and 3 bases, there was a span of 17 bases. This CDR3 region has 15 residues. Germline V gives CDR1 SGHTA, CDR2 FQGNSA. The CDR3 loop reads CASSQRSGFSYEQYF. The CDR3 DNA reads TGTGCCAGCAGCCAGAGGTCTGGGTTCAGCTACGAGCAGTACTTC.

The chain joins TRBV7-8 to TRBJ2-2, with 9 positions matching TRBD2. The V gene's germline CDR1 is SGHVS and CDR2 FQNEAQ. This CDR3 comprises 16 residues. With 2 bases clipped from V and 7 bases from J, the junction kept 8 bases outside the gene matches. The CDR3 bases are TGTGCCAGCAGCTTATCGCCTAGCGGGACAGTCGGGGAGCTGTTTTTT. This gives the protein CASSLSPSGTVGELFF.

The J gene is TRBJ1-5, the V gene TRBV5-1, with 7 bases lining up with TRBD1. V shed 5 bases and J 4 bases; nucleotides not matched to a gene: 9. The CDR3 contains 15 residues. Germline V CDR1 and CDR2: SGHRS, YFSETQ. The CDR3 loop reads CASSFQGGSNQPQHF. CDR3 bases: TGCGCCAGCAGTTTCCAAGGGGGCTCAAATCAGCCCCAGCATTTT.

The CDR3 protein is CASSGAGTAVTGELFF. For the CDR3, the DNA is TGTGCCAGCAGCGGAGCCGGGACAGCCGTCACCGGGGAGCTGTTTTTT. This chain links TRBV27 with TRBJ2-2; TRBD1 aligns across 7 bases. V was clipped by 6 bases and J by 4 bases; unmatched bases: 11. Per germline, CDR1 MNHEY and CDR2 SMNVEV (reference sequence). The CDR3 has 16 residues.

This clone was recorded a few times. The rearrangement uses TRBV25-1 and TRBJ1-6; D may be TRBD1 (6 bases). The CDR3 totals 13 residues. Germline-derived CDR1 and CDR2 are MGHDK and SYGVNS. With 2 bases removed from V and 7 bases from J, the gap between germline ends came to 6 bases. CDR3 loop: CASSEQGNSPLHF. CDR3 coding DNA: TGTGCCAGCAGTGAACAGGGGAATTCACCCCTCCACTTT.

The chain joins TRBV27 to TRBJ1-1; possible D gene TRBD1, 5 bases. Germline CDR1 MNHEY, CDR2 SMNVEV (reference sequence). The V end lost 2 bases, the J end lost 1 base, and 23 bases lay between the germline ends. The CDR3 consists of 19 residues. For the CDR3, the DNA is TGTGCCAGCAGTTTAAAGGCAAGAGATGCCGACAGAAAGAACACTGAAGCTTTCTTT. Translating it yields CASSLKARDADRKNTEAFF.

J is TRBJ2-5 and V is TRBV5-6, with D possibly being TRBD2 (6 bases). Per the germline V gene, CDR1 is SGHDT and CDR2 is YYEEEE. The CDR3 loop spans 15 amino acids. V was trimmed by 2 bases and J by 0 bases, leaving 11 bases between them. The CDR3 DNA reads TGTGCCAGCAGCTTTAGCGGCCGGTACCAAGAGACCCAGTACTTC. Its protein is CASSFSGRYQETQYF.

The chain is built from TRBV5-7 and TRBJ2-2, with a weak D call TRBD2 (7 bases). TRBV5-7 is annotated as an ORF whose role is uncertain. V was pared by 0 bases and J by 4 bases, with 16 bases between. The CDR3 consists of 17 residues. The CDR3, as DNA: TGTGCCAGCAGCTTGGCGCGGCGGGGGCCGGGCACCGGGGAGCTGTTTTTT. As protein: CASSLARRGPGTGELFF.